Described below is a single TCR beta chain sequence and its context. The treatment is: oral pan-JAK inhibitor, 5-10 mg twice daily. Germline values: CDR1 SGHRS, CDR2 YFSETQ. V shed 2 bases, J shed 6 bases, and the junction held 8 bases outside the gene matches. There are 15 residues in the CDR3. This specimen belongs to a study of CD8+ T cells in alopecia areata. cDNA serving as the sequencing template came from extracted, reverse transcribed RNA. Sequencing was performed with immunoSEQ multiplex PCR; in TCRdb, only in-frame clones are kept and a portion is missing. Of about 220,000 clones listed, about 58% were seen once; the top ten hold around 1.6%.

The material sequenced was CD4+ T cells sorted from blood, taken at week 4, from a patient treated with tofacitinib. The chain has TRBV5-1 and TRBJ2-3; TRBD1 agrees at 8 bases. The clonotype originates from a human donor with alopecia areata. CDR3: CASSLMGQVSDTQYF. The CDR3, as DNA: TGCGCCAGCAGCTTAATGGGACAGGTATCGGATACGCAGTATTTT. The full variable domain, completed using reference TRBV5-1 and TRBJ2-3, is KAGVTQTPRYLIKTRGQQVTLSCSPISGHRSVSWYQQTPGQGLQFLFEYFSETQRNKGNFPGRFSGRQFSNSRSEMNVSTLELGDSALYLCASSLMGQVSDTQYFGPGTRLTVL.